These 18 T cell receptor beta chains were all obtained from the same sample, sequenced in a study of OX40 agonist ivuxolimab in advanced cancers. The data were produced by immunoSEQ multiplex PCR, yet TCRdb's version contains in-frame clones alone and is incomplete. Of about 68,000 clones detected, under 95% appear once; the ten largest clones hold 5% to 7%. The material was CD4+ or CD8+ T cells sorted from blood, obtained in a trial of the OX40 agonist ivuxolimab. Every receptor here comes from an adult with an advanced solid tumor such as melanoma, head and neck, liver or kidney cancer.

The chain employs TRBV6-5 and TRBJ1-4, with D possibly matching TRBD1 (5 bases). The V end was cut by 2 bases, the J end by 8 bases, with 12 bases between. Per germline, CDR1 MNHEY and CDR2 SVGAGI. The CDR3 spans 14 residues. CDR3 residues: CASSYQGGREKLFF. CDR3 nucleotide sequence: TGTGCCAGCAGTTACCAGGGCGGCCGAGAAAAACTGTTTTTT.

The chain uses TRBV7-9 and TRBJ2-1, with D unclear. This CDR3 region has 15 residues. Germline V lookup: CDR1 SEHNR, CDR2 FQNEAQ (reference sequence). V lost 6 bases, J lost 2 bases, and 14 bases lay in between. Here the CDR3 DNA reads TGTGCCAGCAGTCCTTCCCAACTACCCTACAATGAGCAGTTCTTC. Translating gives CASSPSQLPYNEQFF.

This clone was picked up a small number of times. V usage is TRBV30 and J usage is TRBJ1-5, with D uncertain. Germline loops: CDR1 GTSNPN, CDR2 SVGIG (reference sequence). The V gene lost 4 bases and the J gene lost 3 bases, with 7 bases spanning the gap. The CDR3 is 12 residues long. This chain's CDR3 is CAWNSLNQPQHF. CDR3 DNA sequence: TGTGCCTGGAACAGCCTCAATCAGCCCCAGCATTTT.

This chain connects TRBV9 to TRBJ2-1; D uncertain. The CDR3 contains 16 residues. Deletions cut 0 bases from V and 0 bases from J, with 10 bases between. Germline CDR1 and CDR2: SGDLS and YYNGEE. The CDR3 spells CASSVGSGFSYNEQFF. DNA for the CDR3: TGTGCCAGCAGCGTAGGGTCAGGATTCTCCTACAATGAGCAGTTCTTC.

V and J are TRBV25-1 and TRBJ2-1; D not resolved. Germline V gene sequence: CDR1 MGHDK, CDR2 SYGVNS. V shed 8 bases and J shed 0 bases, with 17 bases lying between them. The CDR3 length is 16 residues. The CDR3 reads CASPPSRAASYNEQFF. CDR3 nucleotides: TGTGCCAGCCCCCCATCTCGGGCGGCCTCCTACAATGAGCAGTTCTTC. Drawing the rest from reference TRBV25-1 and TRBJ2-1, the complete variable domain is EADIYQTPRYLVIGTGKKITLECSQTMGHDKMYWYQQDPGMELHLIHYSYGVNSTEKGDLSSESTVSRIRTEHFPLTLESARPSHTSQYLCASPPSRAASYNEQFFGPGTRLTVL.

For the CDR3, the DNA is TGTGCCAGCAGGCCACCCGGGGAGCCCTACGAGCAGTACTTC. Translation: CASRPPGEPYEQYF. The genes are TRBV2 and TRBJ2-7, with D perhaps matching TRBD2 (5 bases). Trimming removed 6 bases from V and 2 bases from J, with 14 bases in between. CDR1 is SNHLY and CDR2 is FYNNEI in the germline V gene. The length of the CDR3 is 14 residues.

The chain links TRBV28 to TRBJ2-3; D remains ambiguous. Germline assignment: CDR1 MDHEN and CDR2 SYDVKM. The V end lost 6 bases, the J end lost 6 bases, and 10 bases lay between the germline ends. The CDR3 runs to 12 residues. The CDR3 bases are TGTGCCAGCAGAGCCGAAGGGGATACGCAGTATTTT. It codes for CASRAEGDTQYF.

The rearrangement joins TRBV9 to TRBJ2-6; 7 positions match TRBD1. This CDR3 is built from 15 residues. Germline loops: CDR1 SGDLS, CDR2 YYNGEE. V trimming: 3 bases; J trimming: 2 bases; junction bases outside the gene matches: 2. The CDR3 loop reads CASSGDRAGANVLTF. The CDR3 bases are TGTGCCAGCAGCGGCGACAGGGCTGGGGCCAACGTCCTGACTTTC.

The chain couples TRBV9 to TRBJ2-2; D ambiguous. CDR3 length: 13 residues. Between the trimmed V and J ends, which lost 0 bases and 13 bases, there was a span of 13 bases. In germline, CDR1 is SGDLS, CDR2 YYNGEE. CDR3 sequence (DNA): TGTGCCAGCAGCGTAGGAGACCTCCGGCGGCTGTTTTTT. This sequence encodes CASSVGDLRRLFF.

This chain connects TRBV28 to TRBJ2-2, with no clear D. The CDR3 consists of 14 residues. V was trimmed by 3 bases and J by 3 bases, leaving 8 bases between them. The germline V gene encodes CDR1 MDHEN and CDR2 SYDVKM. The CDR3 DNA sequence: TGTGCCAGCAGTTTTAGACTCCACACCGGGGAGCTGTTTTTT. Translated, it gives CASSFRLHTGELFF.

The V gene is TRBV29-1, the J gene TRBJ2-7; a possible D gene is TRBD1 (6 bases). CDR3 length: 14 residues. Trimming took 0 bases from V and 2 from J, leaving 11 bases between them. Germline assignment: CDR1 SQVTM and CDR2 ANQGSEA. CDR3 protein: CSVEEGTRPYEQYF. The CDR3 bases are TGCAGCGTTGAAGAAGGGACACGACCCTACGAGCAGTACTTC.

V and J are TRBV5-4 and TRBJ2-7, with 9 nucleotides matching TRBD2. CDR3 size: 14 residues. The J segment lost 3 bases and the V segment lost 2 bases, leaving 3 bases of the junction unmatched. Germline assignment: CDR1 SGHNT and CDR2 YYREEE (reference sequence). CDR3 bases: TGTGCCAGCAGCTTCGGGACTAGCCACTACGAGCAGTACTTC. The encoded protein is CASSFGTSHYEQYF.

The chain couples TRBV4-3 to TRBJ2-7; TRBD1 matches at 7 bases. The CDR3 is 16 residues long. V was pared by 2 bases and J by 6 bases, with 13 bases of the junction left unmatched. CDR1 LGHNA and CDR2 YSLEER come from the germline V gene. CDR3 sequence reads: CASSQYSGGTGREQYF. In DNA form, the CDR3 reads TGCGCCAGCAGCCAATATTCAGGGGGTACTGGCCGCGAGCAGTACTTC.

This sequence joins TRBV28 and TRBJ1-1; TRBD1 matches at 10 bases. V was clipped by 5 bases and J by 6 bases; unmatched bases: 6. Germline CDR1 MDHEN, CDR2 SYDVKM. This CDR3 has 14 residues. DNA of the CDR3: TGTGCCAGCAGTCCGCTAGGGACAGGGGCTGAAGCTTTCTTT. This gives the protein CASSPLGTGAEAFF.

The chain has TRBV19 and TRBJ1-5, with 7 bases identical to TRBD1. CDR1 is LNHDA, CDR2 SQIVND, per germline (reference sequence). V trimming: 1 base; J trimming: 0 bases; junction bases outside the gene matches: 6. The CDR3 extends over 17 amino acids. The CDR3 bases are TGTGCCAGTAGTATAGGGAAGGGACAGATTAGCAATCAGCCCCAGCATTTT. Its translation is CASSIGKGQISNQPQHF. Using reference TRBV19 and TRBJ1-5 for the parts outside the CDR3, the full variable domain is DGGITQSPKYLFRKEGQNVTLSCEQNLNHDAMYWYRQDPGQGLRLIYYSQIVNDFQKGDIAEGYSVSREKKESFPLTVTSAQKNPTAFYLCASSIGKGQISNQPQHFGDGTRLSIL.

A note on this clone: The sample contains more than one DNA sequence encoding this CDR3. The V and J genes are TRBV28 and TRBJ2-1; TRBD2 is a possible D gene (6 bases). The CDR3 runs 11 residues. The germline V and J ends were trimmed by 2 bases and 10 bases, with 6 bases remaining between them. Germline CDR1 is MDHEN and CDR2 is SYDVKM. The CDR3 DNA reads TGTGCCAGCAGTTTAGGGGGGGAGCAGTTCTTC. Its protein is CASSLGGEQFF.

This chain uses TRBV6-5 with TRBJ2-7; D remains ambiguous. Germline CDR1 MNHEY, CDR2 SVGAGI. The CDR3 contains 13 residues. Trimming shortened V by 2 bases and J by 3 bases, and 8 bases separated the two germline ends. The CDR3 DNA is TGTGCCAGCAGTTACGTTCCCAGCTACGAGCAGTACTTC. It is translated as CASSYVPSYEQYF.

CDR3 DNA sequence: TGTGCCAGCAGCTTGTGGGGAACCGGGGAGCTGTTTTTT. Protein product: CASSLWGTGELFF. The rearrangement joins TRBV5-5 to TRBJ2-2; D call uncertain. The CDR3 is 13 amino acids. V was cut by 1 base and J by 5 bases, with 6 bases left in between. Germline CDR1 SGHKS, CDR2 YYEKEE (reference sequence).